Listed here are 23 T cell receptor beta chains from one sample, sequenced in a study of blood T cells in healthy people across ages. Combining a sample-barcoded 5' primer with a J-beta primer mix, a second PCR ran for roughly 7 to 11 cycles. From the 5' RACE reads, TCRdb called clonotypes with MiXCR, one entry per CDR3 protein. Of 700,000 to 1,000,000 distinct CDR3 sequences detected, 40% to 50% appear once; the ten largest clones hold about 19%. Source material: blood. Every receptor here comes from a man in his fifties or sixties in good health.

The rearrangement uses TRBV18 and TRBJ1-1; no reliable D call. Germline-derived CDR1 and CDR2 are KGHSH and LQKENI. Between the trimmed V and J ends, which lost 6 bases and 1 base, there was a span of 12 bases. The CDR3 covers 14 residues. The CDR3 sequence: CASSPIWGNTEAFF. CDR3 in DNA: TGTGCCAGCTCCCCCATATGGGGGAACACTGAAGCTTTCTTT.

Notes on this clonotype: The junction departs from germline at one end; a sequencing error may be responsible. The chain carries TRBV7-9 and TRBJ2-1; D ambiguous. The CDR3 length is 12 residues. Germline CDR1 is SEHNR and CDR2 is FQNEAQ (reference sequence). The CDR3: CVSSLRQTEQFF. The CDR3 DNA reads TGTGTCAGCAGCTTAAGGCAGACTGAGCAGTTCTTC.

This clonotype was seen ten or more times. CDR3 nucleotides: TGTGCCAGCAGTTACTCGCCCAGGAGTTGTACGCAGTATTTT. It is translated as CASSYSPRSCTQYF. V and J are TRBV6-5 and TRBJ2-3; D gene ambiguous. Trimming shortened V by 0 bases and J by 8 bases, and 12 bases separated the two germline ends. The germline CDR1 and CDR2 sequences are MNHEY and SVGAGI. This CDR3 is built from 14 residues.

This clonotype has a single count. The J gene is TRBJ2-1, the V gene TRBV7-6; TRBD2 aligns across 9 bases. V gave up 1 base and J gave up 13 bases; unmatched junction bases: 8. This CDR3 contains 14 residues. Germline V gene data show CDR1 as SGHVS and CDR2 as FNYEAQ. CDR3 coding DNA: TGTGCCAGCAGCTTAGAAGCGGGGGGAGAGACCCAGTTCTTC. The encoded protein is CASSLEAGGETQFF.

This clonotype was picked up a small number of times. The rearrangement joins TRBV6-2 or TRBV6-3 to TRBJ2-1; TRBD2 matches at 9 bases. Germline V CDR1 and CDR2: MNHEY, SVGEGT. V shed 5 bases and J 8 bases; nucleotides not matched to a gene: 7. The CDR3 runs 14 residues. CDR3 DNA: TGTGCCAGCAGTCCCTCCCGGACTAGCGATGAGCAGTTCTTC. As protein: CASSPSRTSDEQFF.

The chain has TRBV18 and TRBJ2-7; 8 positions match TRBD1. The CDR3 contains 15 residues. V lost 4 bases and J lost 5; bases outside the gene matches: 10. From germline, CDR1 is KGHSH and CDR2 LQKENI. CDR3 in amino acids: CASSRRQGSSNEQYF. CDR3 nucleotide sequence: TGTGCCAGCTCACGTCGACAGGGGAGTAGTAACGAGCAGTACTTC.

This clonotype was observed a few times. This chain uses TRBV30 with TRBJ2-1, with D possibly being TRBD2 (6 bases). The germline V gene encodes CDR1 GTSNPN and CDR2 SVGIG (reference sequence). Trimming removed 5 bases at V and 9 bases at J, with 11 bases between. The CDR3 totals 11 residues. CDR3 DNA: TGTGCCTGGGGGGGAGGAAGTGAGCAGTTCTTC. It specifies CAWGGGSEQFF.

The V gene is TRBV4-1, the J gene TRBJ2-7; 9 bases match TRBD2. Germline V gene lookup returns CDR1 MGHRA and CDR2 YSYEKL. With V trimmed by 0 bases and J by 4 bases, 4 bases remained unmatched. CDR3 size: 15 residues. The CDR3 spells CASSQDRAGGYEQYF. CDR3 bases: TGCGCCAGCAGCCAAGATCGAGCGGGGGGATACGAGCAGTACTTC.

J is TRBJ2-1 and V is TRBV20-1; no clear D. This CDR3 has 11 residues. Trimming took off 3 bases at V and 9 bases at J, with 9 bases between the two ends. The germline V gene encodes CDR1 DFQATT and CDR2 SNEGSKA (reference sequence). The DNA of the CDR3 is TGCAGTGCTAGCCCTATGGTTGAGCAGTTCTTC. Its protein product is CSASPMVEQFF.

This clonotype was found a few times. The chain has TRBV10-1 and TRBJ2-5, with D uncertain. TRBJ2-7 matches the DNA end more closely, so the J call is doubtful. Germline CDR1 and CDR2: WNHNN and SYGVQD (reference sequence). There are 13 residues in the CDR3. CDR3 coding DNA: TGCGCCAGCGGCAGGTCTCAAGGCTACGAGCAGTACTTC. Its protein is CASGRSQGYEQYF.

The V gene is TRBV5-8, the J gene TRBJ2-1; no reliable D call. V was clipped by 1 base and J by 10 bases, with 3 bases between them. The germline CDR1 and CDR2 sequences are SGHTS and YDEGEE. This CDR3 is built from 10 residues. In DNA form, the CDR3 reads TGTGCCAGCAGCTTGTTGGAGCAGTTCTTC. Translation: CASSLLEQFF.

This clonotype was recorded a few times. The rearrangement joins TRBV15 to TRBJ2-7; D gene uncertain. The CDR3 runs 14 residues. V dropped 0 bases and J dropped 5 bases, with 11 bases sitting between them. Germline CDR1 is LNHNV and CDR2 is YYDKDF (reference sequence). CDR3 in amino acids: CATSRDSTVDEQYF. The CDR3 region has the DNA TGTGCCACCAGCAGAGATTCAACAGTCGACGAGCAGTACTTC.

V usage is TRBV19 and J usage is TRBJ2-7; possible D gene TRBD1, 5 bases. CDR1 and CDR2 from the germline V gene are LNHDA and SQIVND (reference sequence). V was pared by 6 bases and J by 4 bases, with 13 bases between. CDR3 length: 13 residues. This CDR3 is CASRGVGEYEQYF. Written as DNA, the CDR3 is TGTGCCAGTAGAGGGGTCGGTGAATACGAGCAGTACTTC.

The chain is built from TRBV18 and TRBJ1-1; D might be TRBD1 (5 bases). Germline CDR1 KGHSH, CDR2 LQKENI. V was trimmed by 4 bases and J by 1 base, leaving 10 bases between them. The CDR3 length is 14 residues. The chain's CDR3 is CASSLTDKNTEAFF. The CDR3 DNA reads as TGTGCCAGCTCACTCACGGACAAGAACACTGAAGCTTTCTTT. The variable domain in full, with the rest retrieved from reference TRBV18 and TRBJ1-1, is NAGVMQNPRHLVRRRGQEARLRCSPMKGHSHVYWYRQLPEEGLKFMVYLQKENIIDESGMPKERFSAEFPKEGPSILRIQQVVRGDSAAYFCASSLTDKNTEAFFGQGTRLTVV.

In DNA, the CDR3 is TGTGCTAGTGCTCTGAACGGGGGGGCCGGCGGGGAGCTGTTTTTT. It codes for CASALNGGAGGELFF. The gene calls are TRBV12-5 and TRBJ2-2; 8 bases are shared with TRBD2. Germline V lookup: CDR1 LGHNT, CDR2 FRNRAP. J was trimmed by 7 bases and V by 7 bases; bases with no gene match: 11. CDR3 length equals 15 residues.

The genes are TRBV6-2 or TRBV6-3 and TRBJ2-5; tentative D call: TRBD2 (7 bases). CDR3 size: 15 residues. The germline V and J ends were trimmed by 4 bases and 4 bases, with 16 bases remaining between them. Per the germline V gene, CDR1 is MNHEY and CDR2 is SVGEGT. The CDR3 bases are TGTGCCAGCAGTTCTGCGGGGGCCCCTGGAGAGACCCAGTACTTC. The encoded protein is CASSSAGAPGETQYF.

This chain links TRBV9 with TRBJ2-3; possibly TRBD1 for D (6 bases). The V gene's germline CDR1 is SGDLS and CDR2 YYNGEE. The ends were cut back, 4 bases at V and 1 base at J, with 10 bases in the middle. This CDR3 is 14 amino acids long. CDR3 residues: CASSPGQRTDTQYF. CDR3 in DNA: TGTGCCAGCAGCCCCGGACAGCGCACAGATACGCAGTATTTT.

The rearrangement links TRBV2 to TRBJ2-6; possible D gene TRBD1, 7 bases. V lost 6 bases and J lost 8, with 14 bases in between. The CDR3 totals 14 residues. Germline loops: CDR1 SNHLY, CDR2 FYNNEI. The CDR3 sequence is CASSRSGGTNVLTF. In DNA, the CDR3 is TGTGCCAGCAGCCGGTCAGGGGGGACCAACGTCCTGACTTTC.

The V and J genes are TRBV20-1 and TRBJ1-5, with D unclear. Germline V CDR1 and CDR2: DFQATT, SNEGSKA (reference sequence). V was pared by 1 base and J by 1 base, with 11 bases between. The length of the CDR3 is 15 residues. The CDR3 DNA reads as TGCAGTGCTAGAGGCGGGCCGGGGAGCAATCAGCCCCAGCATTTT. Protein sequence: CSARGGPGSNQPQHF.

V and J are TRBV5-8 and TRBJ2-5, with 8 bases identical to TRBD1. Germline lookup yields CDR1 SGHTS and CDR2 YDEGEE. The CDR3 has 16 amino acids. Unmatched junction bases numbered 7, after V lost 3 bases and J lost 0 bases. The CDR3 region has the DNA TGTGCCAGCAGCTACCGGACAGGGATGTACCAAGAGACCCAGTACTTC. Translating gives CASSYRTGMYQETQYF.

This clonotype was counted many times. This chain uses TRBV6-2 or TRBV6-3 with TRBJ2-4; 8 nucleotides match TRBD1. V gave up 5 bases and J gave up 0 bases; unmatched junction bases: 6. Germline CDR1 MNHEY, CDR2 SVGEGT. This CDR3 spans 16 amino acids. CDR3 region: CASSKTGDLAKNIQYF. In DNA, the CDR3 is TGTGCCAGCAGTAAGACAGGGGACTTAGCCAAAAACATTCAGTACTTC.

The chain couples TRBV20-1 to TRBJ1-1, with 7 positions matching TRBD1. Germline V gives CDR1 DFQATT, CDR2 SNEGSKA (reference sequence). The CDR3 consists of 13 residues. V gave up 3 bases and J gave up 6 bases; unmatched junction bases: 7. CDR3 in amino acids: CSASRNRGAEAFF. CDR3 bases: TGCAGTGCTAGTCGAAACAGGGGCGCTGAAGCTTTCTTT.

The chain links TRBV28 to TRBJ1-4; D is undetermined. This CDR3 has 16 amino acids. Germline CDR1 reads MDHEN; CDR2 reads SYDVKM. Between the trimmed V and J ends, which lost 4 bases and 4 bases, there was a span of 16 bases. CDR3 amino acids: CASSSTSVRVNEKLFF. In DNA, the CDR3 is TGTGCCAGCAGTTCAACATCGGTCCGGGTTAATGAAAAACTGTTTTTT. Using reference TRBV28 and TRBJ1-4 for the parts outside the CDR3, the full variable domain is DVKVTQSSRYLVKRTGEKVFLECVQDMDHENMFWYRQDPGLGLRLIYFSYDVKMKEKGDIPEGYSVSREKKERFSLILESASTNQTSMYLCASSSTSVRVNEKLFFGSGTQLSVL.